Following are 11 T cell receptor beta chains from one sample sequenced in a study of T cell responses to AZD1222 COVID-19 vaccine. Sequencing was performed with immunoSEQ multiplex PCR; in TCRdb, only in-frame clones are kept and a portion is missing. This table has approximately 270,000 clones, around 93% appearing once. The specimen comprised peripheral blood, sampled 28 days after the second AZD1222 dose. Source of these receptors: an adult who received the AZD1222 COVID-19 vaccine.

V is TRBV19 and J is TRBJ1-2, with 7 nucleotides matching TRBD1. V shed 6 bases, J shed 2 bases, and the junction held 3 bases outside the gene matches. This CDR3 has 13 residues. The V gene's germline CDR1 is LNHDA and CDR2 SQIVND (reference sequence). CDR3 residues: CASSMTGNYGYTF. CDR3 sequence (DNA): TGTGCCAGTAGCATGACAGGGAACTATGGCTACACCTTC. The variable domain in full, completed from reference TRBV19 and TRBJ1-2, reads DGGITQSPKYLFRKEGQNVTLSCEQNLNHDAMYWYRQDPGQGLRLIYYSQIVNDFQKGDIAEGYSVSREKKESFPLTVTSAQKNPTAFYLCASSMTGNYGYTFGSGTRLTVV.

This rearrangement joins TRBV28 to TRBJ2-7, with D unresolved. This CDR3 has 14 amino acids. V lost 5 bases and J lost 2, with 13 bases in between. Germline CDR1 and CDR2: MDHEN and SYDVKM. CDR3 amino acids: CASSRPILPYEQYF. The CDR3 nucleotides read TGTGCCAGCAGTCGACCCATTCTACCCTACGAGCAGTACTTC.

To note about this clone: One end of the junction varies from germline; a read error may be responsible. This sequence joins TRBV10-3 and TRBJ2-1; no clear D. The CDR3 contains 12 residues. Germline V gene lookup returns CDR1 ENHRY and CDR2 SYGVKD. The CDR3 reads CAISLLGNEQFF. DNA for the CDR3: TGTGCTATCAGCCTCTTGGGGAATGAGCAGTTCTTC.

The chain combines TRBV10-3 with TRBJ1-5; D uncertain. V lost 5 bases and J 3 bases, leaving 8 bases between the germline ends. Germline assignment: CDR1 ENHRY and CDR2 SYGVKD. This CDR3 has 13 residues. The CDR3 spells CAISWGFNQPQHF. CDR3 sequence (DNA): TGTGCCATCAGTTGGGGATTCAATCAGCCCCAGCATTTT.

CDR3 DNA sequence: TGTGCCAGCAGTGAACCCCCTGGGGGCTACACCTTC. Encoded protein: CASSEPPGGYTF. The rearrangement links TRBV2 to TRBJ1-2; D remains unclear. The CDR3 length is 12 residues. Trimming removed 2 bases at V and 8 bases at J, with 9 bases between. Germline V gene sequence: CDR1 SNHLY, CDR2 FYNNEI.

The chain has TRBV28 and TRBJ1-6; D may be TRBD1 (5 bases). Trimming pared 10 bases from V and 8 bases from J, leaving 24 bases between. The V gene's germline CDR1 is MDHEN and CDR2 SYDVKM. This CDR3 region has 16 residues. This CDR3 is CATRRQGRVQYSPLHF. The CDR3 nucleotides are TGTGCCACACGACGGCAGGGACGAGTCCAATATTCACCCCTCCACTTT.

The chain recombines TRBV28 with TRBJ1-5, with a weak D call TRBD1 (5 bases). V dropped 8 bases and J dropped 4 bases, with 18 bases sitting between them. The CDR3 totals 15 residues. The germline gives CDR1 MDHEN, CDR2 SYDVKM. This CDR3 is CASLSPGTLNQPQHF. The DNA for the CDR3 is TGTGCCAGCCTGAGTCCCGGGACCCTAAATCAGCCCCAGCATTTT.

This chain connects TRBV6-4 to TRBJ1-1; D remains ambiguous. The V and J ends lost 8 bases and 5 bases respectively, with 15 bases between them. This CDR3 contains 13 residues. The germline gives CDR1 MRHNA, CDR2 SNTAGT. CDR3 coding DNA: TGTGCCAGCCCCCTGAGGTGGGCTACTGAAGCTTTCTTT. Amino acid sequence: CASPLRWATEAFF.

The rearrangement joins TRBV7-2 to TRBJ2-7; D not certain. With 1 base removed from V and 7 bases from J, the gap between germline ends came to 11 bases. The CDR3 has 13 residues. CDR1 and CDR2 (germline): SGHTA, FQGNSA. CDR3 coding DNA: TGTGCCAGCAGCTTAGGGGTTCCCTCTGAGCAGTACTTC. Protein product: CASSLGVPSEQYF.

The V and J genes are TRBV2 and TRBJ1-2, with TRBD1 identical over 8 bases. V lost 1 base and J lost 4; bases outside the gene matches: 2. Germline CDR1 SNHLY, CDR2 FYNNEI. The CDR3 is 14 amino acids. The CDR3 spells CASSEGTGTYGYTF. The DNA for the CDR3 is TGTGCCAGCAGTGAAGGGACAGGGACCTATGGCTACACCTTC.

J is TRBJ1-2 and V is TRBV4-2; 9 bases are a match to TRBD1. V shed 2 bases, J shed 3 bases, and the junction held 4 bases outside the gene matches. CDR1 is LGHNA, CDR2 YNFKEQ, per germline. This CDR3 is built from 15 residues. This CDR3 reads CASSQTDRGYYGYTF. CDR3 in DNA: TGTGCCAGCAGCCAAACGGACAGGGGATACTATGGCTACACCTTC.